This record concerns one T cell receptor (beta chain) sequence. Germline V lookup: CDR1 MGHRA, CDR2 YSYEKL. The CDR3 length is 11 residues. V lost 5 bases to trimming and J lost 4 bases, with 6 bases between them. Original analysis: Nucleated cell number was recorded as an estimate derived from reference gene primer amplification. Sequencing used immunoSEQ multiplex PCR; TCRdb keeps in-frame clones, though not all of them. V, J and clone size derive from that table, while D and trimming were established from the DNA sequence. Of about 96,000 clones in the sample, 70% to 85% were seen once. This specimen belongs to a study of blood T cell repertoires in COVID-19. Across the study: Samples taken during acute and convalescent COVID-19 were collected in the United States, Italy and Spain. PBMCs, B-cell-depleted T cells, or T cells provided the cDNA or gDNA that made up the material.

Sequencing used peripheral blood. This chain links TRBV4-1 with TRBJ2-7; D call uncertain. This receptor was taken from a woman aged 60-70 years with acute or convalescent COVID-19. CDR3: CASSFGYEQYF. Here the CDR3 DNA reads TGCGCCAGCAGCTTCGGGTACGAGCAGTACTTC.